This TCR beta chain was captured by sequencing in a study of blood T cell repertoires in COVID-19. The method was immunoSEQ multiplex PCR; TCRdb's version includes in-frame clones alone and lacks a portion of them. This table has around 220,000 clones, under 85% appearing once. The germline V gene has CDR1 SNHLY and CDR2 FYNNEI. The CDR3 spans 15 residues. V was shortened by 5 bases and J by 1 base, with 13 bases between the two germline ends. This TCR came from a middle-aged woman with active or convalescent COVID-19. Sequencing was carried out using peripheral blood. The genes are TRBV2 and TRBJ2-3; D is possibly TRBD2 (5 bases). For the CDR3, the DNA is TGTGCCAGCAGTCGCGGGCGTGAGGGCACAGATACGCAGTATTTT. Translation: CASSRGREGTDTQYF.